What follows are 31 T cell receptor beta chains derived from one specimen sequenced in a study of T cells in women clearing cervical HPV infection. Method: immunoSEQ multiplex PCR; TCRdb's copy keeps in-frame clones and lacks some. Here the sample table reports tens of thousands of clones. The sequenced material came from blood buffy coat. These receptors were taken from a woman between 18 and 75 years old with a cervical HPV16 infection that either progressed to CIN3+ or cleared (not recorded which).

In the case of this clone: The read ends 3 residues early relative to the CDR3; the germline J gene fills the gap. The chain couples TRBV18 to TRBJ2-3, with a tentative D call TRBD1 (6 bases). Trimming took 3 bases from V and 6 from J, leaving 10 bases between them. Looked up from germline, CDR1 is KGHSH and CDR2 is LQKENI. The CDR3 contains 13 residues. The CDR3 spells CASSPGQKDTQYF. CDR3 bases read: TGTGCCAGCTCACCCGGACAGAAGGATACG. Variable domain in full (rest from reference TRBV18 and TRBJ2-3): NAGVMQNPRHLVRRRGQEARLRCSPMKGHSHVYWYRQLPEEGLKFMVYLQKENIIDESGMPKERFSAEFPKEGPSILRIQQVVRGDSAAYFCASSPGQKDTQYFGPGTRLTVL.

Incomplete CDR3 DNA: TGTGCCAGCAGCTCGACAGTTGTAAACACC. This sequence encodes CASSSTVVNT. The full CDR3 is CASSSTVVNTIYF. V gene TRBV11-2 combines with J gene TRBJ1-3; a weak D match, TRBD1 (5 bases). The read ends 3 residues early relative to the CDR3; the germline J gene fills the gap. Germline values: CDR1 SGHAT, CDR2 FQNNGV. The CDR3 spans 13 residues. V shed 4 bases and J shed 6 bases, with 10 bases lying between them.

CDR3 sequence reads: CASSLQSGNTIYF. The CDR3 DNA, read in part, is TGCGCCAGCAGCTTGCAGTCTGGAAACACC. The V call is TRBV5-1, the J call TRBJ1-3; D remains ambiguous. The CDR3 goes on 3 residues after the read ends, and that part is filled in from the germline J gene. This CDR3 has 13 residues. Germline V gene sequence: CDR1 SGHRS, CDR2 YFSETQ. Trimming cost V 1 base and J 1 base, with 3 bases left between them.

Details on this clone: The read falls 3 residues short of the CDR3 end, and the missing part is taken from the germline J gene. The chain has TRBV20-1 and TRBJ2-1, with 9 positions matching TRBD2. Germline CDR1 DFQATT, CDR2 SNEGSKA (reference sequence). This CDR3 spans 14 amino acids. V dropped 6 bases and J dropped 4; count of bases not matched to a gene: 7. CDR3 region: CSADTGLAYNEQFF. The sequenced part of the CDR3 DNA is TGCAGTGCGGACACAGGACTAGCGTACAATGAG.

This CDR3 reads CSAQPDRDSGELFF. CDR3 DNA, as far as it was read: TGCAGTGCCCAGCCTGACAGGGACTCCGGGGAG. This rearrangement joins TRBV20-1 to TRBJ2-2; TRBD1 might be the D (7 bases). Coverage ceases 3 residues before the CDR3 finishes, and the germline J gene fills in the end. The CDR3 covers 14 residues. V dropped 6 bases and J dropped 6 bases, with 17 bases sitting between them. Germline V CDR1 and CDR2: DFQATT, SNEGSKA (reference sequence).

Note on this clone: With the read ending 3 residues before the CDR3 end, the germline J gene is used to fill in that end. The chain couples TRBV4-2 to TRBJ2-1; 10 bases agree with TRBD2. This CDR3 contains 13 residues. The trim removed 6 bases at V and 8 bases at J, leaving 4 bases unmatched. Germline V gene sequence: CDR1 LGHNA, CDR2 YNFKEQ. The covered CDR3 bases are TGTGCCAGCAGTCCTAGCGGGGGTTATGAG. It codes for CASSPSGGYE. The whole CDR3 is CASSPSGGYEQFF.

Points on this clone: The sequence runs out 3 residues before the end of the CDR3; the remainder is reconstructed from the germline J gene. The chain employs TRBV7-2 and TRBJ2-5; 7 nucleotides agree with TRBD1. The V gene end was trimmed by 4 bases and the J gene end by 4 bases; junction bases not matched to a gene: 3. There are 13 residues in the CDR3. Germline values: CDR1 SGHTA, CDR2 FQGNSA. The part of the CDR3 DNA that was read is TGTGCCAGCAGCTCCCAGGGGGTAGAGACC. Translation gives CASSSQGVET. The complete CDR3 protein is CASSSQGVETQYF.

Notes on this clone: The read is 3 residues too short to cover the CDR3 end, so that end is filled in from the germline J gene. This chain uses TRBV29-1 with TRBJ2-3; 11 bases match TRBD2. Germline CDR1 SQVTM, CDR2 ANQGSEA. The ends lost 6 bases at V and 1 base at J; junction bases unmatched: 15. This CDR3 spans 18 amino acids. CDR3 bases read: TGCAGCGTAGGGCCTGCGGGACTAGCGGTGGGAGGCACAGATACG. Translated, it gives CSVGPAGLAVGGTDT. From start to end, the CDR3 is CSVGPAGLAVGGTDTQYF.

With respect to this clone: The read terminates 3 residues before the CDR3 end, so the remaining end is supplied by the germline J gene. Distinct nucleotide sequences in the sample also encode this CDR3. The V and J genes are TRBV29-1 and TRBJ1-1; a weak D match, TRBD1 (6 bases). V lost 5 bases to trimming and J lost 4 bases, with 17 bases between them. Per the germline V gene, CDR1 is SQVTM and CDR2 is ANQGSEA. The CDR3 totals 14 residues. The CDR3 here is CSVRIRDKFTEAFF. Incomplete CDR3 DNA: TGCAGCGTTCGAATCCGGGACAAATTCACTGAA.

As regards this clone: The sequence runs out 3 residues before the end of the CDR3; the remainder is reconstructed from the germline J gene. The rearrangement uses TRBV18 and TRBJ1-2; D is possibly TRBD1 (5 bases). CDR1 KGHSH and CDR2 LQKENI come from the germline V gene. This CDR3 comprises 19 residues. The DNA read from the CDR3 is TGTGCCAGCTCACCACGAATAGCCCAGGTCCCTCGGGACTACAATGAC. Translating it yields CASSPRIAQVPRDYND. The whole CDR3 is CASSPRIAQVPRDYNDYTF. Combining the CDR3 with reference TRBV18 and TRBJ1-2 gives the whole variable domain NAGVMQNPRHLVRRRGQEARLRCSPMKGHSHVYWYRQLPEEGLKFMVYLQKENIIDESGMPKERFSAEFPKEGPSILRIQQVVRGDSAAYFCASSPRIAQVPRDYNDYTFGSGTRLTVV.

Notes on this clone: Sequencing ends 3 residues short of the CDR3 end; the germline J gene provides the rest. This rearrangement joins TRBV7-6 to TRBJ1-4, with D unclear. Trimming pared 1 base from V and 0 bases from J, leaving 15 bases between. This CDR3 spans 18 amino acids. Germline V gene lookup returns CDR1 SGHVS and CDR2 FNYEAQ. CDR3 amino acids: CASSLGRLWNATNEKLFF. Partial CDR3 DNA: TGTGCCAGCAGCTTAGGCAGGCTTTGGAATGCAACTAATGAAAAA.

Comments on this clone: The read finishes 3 residues shy of the CDR3 end, and the germline J gene is used to complete it. The chain carries TRBV6-2 or TRBV6-3 and TRBJ2-7; TRBD1 aligns across 11 bases. The germline V gene encodes CDR1 MNHEY and CDR2 SVGEGT. The CDR3 is made up of 13 amino acids. The J segment lost 5 bases and the V segment lost 6 bases, leaving 3 bases of the junction unmatched. The DNA read from the CDR3 is TGTGCCAGCAGAAGGGACAGGGGGGACGAG. It translates to CASRRDRGDE. The whole CDR3 protein reads CASRRDRGDEQYF.

Of note for this clone: Read coverage stops 3 residues before the CDR3 terminus; the germline J gene supplies the remainder. V usage is TRBV20-1 and J usage is TRBJ2-7; 9 bases line up with TRBD1. Germline-derived CDR1 and CDR2 are DFQATT and SNEGSKA (reference sequence). J lost 4 bases, V lost 1 base, and 5 bases had no gene match. This CDR3 is built from 14 residues. The CDR3 is CSARVLGQGYEQYF. The part of the CDR3 DNA that was read is TGCAGTGCTAGAGTTCTGGGACAGGGTTACGAG.

Regarding this clone: Read data end 3 residues before the CDR3 end; the end is taken from the germline J gene. V gene TRBV24-1 combines with J gene TRBJ2-1; perhaps TRBD2 as D (6 bases). This CDR3 region has 14 residues. Trimming removed 6 bases from V and 3 bases from J, with 11 bases in between. Germline V gene lookup returns CDR1 KGHDR and CDR2 SFDVKD. CDR3 DNA, as far as it was read: TGTGCCACCAGTTCTAGCGTTAACTACAATGAG. Translation: CATSSSVNYNE. The entire CDR3 reads CATSSSVNYNEQFF.

Turning to this clone: Coverage ceases 3 residues before the CDR3 finishes, and the germline J gene fills in the end. The rearrangement uses TRBV5-1 and TRBJ1-6; D is uncertain. The V gene lost 5 bases and the J gene lost 0 bases, with 9 bases spanning the gap. CDR1 is SGHRS, CDR2 YFSETQ, per germline. This CDR3 is 15 amino acids long. CDR3 in amino acids: CASSTVSSYNSPLHF. CDR3 bases read: TGCGCCAGCAGTACTGTGAGCTCCTATAATTCACCC.

This clone is deemed medium-sized by its frequency. Sequencing ends 3 residues short of the CDR3 end; the germline J gene provides the rest. The chain links TRBV7-3 to TRBJ1-2; D is undetermined. The CDR3 is 14 amino acids. V was cut by 3 bases and J by 4 bases, with 12 bases left in between. The germline V gene encodes CDR1 SGHTA and CDR2 FQGTGA. The CDR3 is CASSFLSDPYGYTF. CDR3 bases read: TGTGCCAGCAGCTTTCTTAGCGATCCCTATGGC. Combining the CDR3 with reference TRBV7-3 and TRBJ1-2 gives the whole variable domain GAGVSQTPSNKVTEKGKYVELRCDPISGHTALYWYRQSLGQGPEFLIYFQGTGAADDSGLPNDRFFAVRPEGSVSTLKIQRTERGDSAVYLCASSFLSDPYGYTFGSGTRLTVV.

About this clone: The read terminates 3 residues ahead of where the CDR3 ends, so the germline J gene completes it. The chain couples TRBV7-2 to TRBJ2-3, with TRBD2 as a possible D gene (6 bases). Germline V gene data show CDR1 as SGHTA and CDR2 as FQGNSA. This CDR3 region has 14 residues. The CDR3: CASSLMSGEQTQYF. CDR3 DNA, as far as it was read: TGTGCCAGCAGCTTAATGTCGGGGGAGCAGACG.

About this clone itself: The read terminates 3 residues before the CDR3 end, so the remaining end is supplied by the germline J gene. The chain has TRBV29-1 and TRBJ2-7; D is possibly TRBD1 (7 bases). The CDR3 is 13 amino acids. Germline CDR1 is SQVTM and CDR2 is ANQGSEA. Trimming removed 4 bases from V and 5 bases from J, with 15 bases in between. The chain's CDR3 is CSVGSQGGHEQYF. The sequenced part of the CDR3 DNA is TGCAGCGTTGGTTCCCAGGGGGGCCACGAG.

Comments on this clone: The read terminates 3 residues ahead of where the CDR3 ends, so the germline J gene completes it. The chain is built from TRBV7-9 and TRBJ2-1; 7 nucleotides align to TRBD1. V dropped 5 bases and J dropped 7; count of bases not matched to a gene: 8. Looked up from germline, CDR1 is SEHNR and CDR2 is FQNEAQ (reference sequence). The CDR3 covers 14 residues. The CDR3 region is CASSNPDRANEQFF. The part of the CDR3 DNA that was read is TGTGCCAGCAGCAACCCAGACAGGGCTAATGAG. The full variable domain, in which reference TRBV7-9 and TRBJ2-1 provide the parts outside the CDR3, is DTGVSQNPRHKITKRGQNVTFRCDPISEHNRLYWYRQTLGQGPEFLTYFQNEAQLEKSRLLSDRFSAERPKGSFSTLEIQRTEQGDSAMYLCASSNPDRANEQFFGPGTRLTVL.

Of note for this clone: The CDR3 is cut off 3 residues early in the read; its end comes from the germline J gene. The chain employs TRBV30 and TRBJ2-5, with D maybe TRBD1 (7 bases). V was clipped by 2 bases and J by 4 bases, with 11 bases between them. The CDR3 is 13 residues long. Germline V CDR1 and CDR2: GTSNPN, SVGIG (reference sequence). CDR3 sequence reads: CAWSRQGGETQYF. CDR3 DNA, as far as it was read: TGTGCCTGGAGTCGACAGGGAGGAGAGACC.

Worth noting for this clone: The observed sequence ends 3 residues before the CDR3 terminus, with the missing tail filled in from the germline J gene. The chain joins TRBV18 to TRBJ2-1, with TRBD2 matching 8 bases. The CDR3 is 14 residues long. Germline loops: CDR1 KGHSH, CDR2 LQKENI. The V segment lost 4 bases and the J segment 7 bases; nucleotides outside the gene matches: 6. The part of the CDR3 DNA that was read is TGTGCCAGCTCACGTACCGGGACTAGTAATGAG. Translating gives CASSRTGTSNE. The entire CDR3 reads CASSRTGTSNEQFF.

Details on this clone: Read coverage stops 3 residues before the CDR3 terminus; the germline J gene supplies the remainder. This chain joins TRBV7-2 and TRBJ2-2; 9 nucleotides align to TRBD1. The CDR3 has 16 residues. Looked up from germline, CDR1 is SGHTA and CDR2 is FQGNSA. CDR3 DNA (partial): TGTGCCAGCAGCTTAGCCAAAGGACAGGGGAATGAAAAG. It yields the protein CASSLAKGQGNEK. The full-length CDR3 reads as CASSLAKGQGNEKLFF.

A note on this clone: Read sequence stops 3 residues before the CDR3 end, and the germline J gene provides the missing end. The J gene is TRBJ2-5, the V gene TRBV7-2, with 7 bases fitting TRBD1. After removal of 5 bases from V and 4 bases from J, the junction contained 4 bases not matched to a gene. Germline CDR1 is SGHTA and CDR2 is FQGNSA. The CDR3 spans 13 residues. The DNA read from the CDR3 is TGTGCCAGCAGCCCTGGGACAGTAGAGACC. Its translation: CASSPGTVET. The CDR3, in full, reads CASSPGTVETQYF.

Note on this clone: The CDR3 end is not reached by the read, which stops 3 residues before it; the germline J gene fills it in. This sequence joins TRBV10-2 and TRBJ2-1; the D is unclear. V lost 4 bases and J lost 5, with 15 bases in between. Germline V gene sequence: CDR1 WSHSY, CDR2 SAAADI. The CDR3 spans 15 residues. CDR3 bases read: TGCGCCAGCAGTGCGCCGTACTATAACGACAATGAG. Amino acid sequence: CASSAPYYNDNE. The whole CDR3 region reads CASSAPYYNDNEQFF.

Concerning this clone: Sequence at one end of the junction differs from germline and may be a read error. The missing CDR3 end, 3 residues past where the read stops, is filled in from the germline J gene. The same CDR3 can be traced to other DNA sequences in this sample. The chain couples TRBV7-9 to TRBJ2-5, with 9 bases matching TRBD1. CDR1 and CDR2 from the germline V gene are SEHNR and FQNEAQ (reference sequence). The CDR3 spans 15 residues. The DNA read from the CDR3 is TGTGCCAGCAGCGAAACCGGGACAGGGAAAGAAACC. This codes for CASSETGTGKET. Given in full, the CDR3 is CASSETGTGKETQYF. Supplemented by reference TRBV7-9 and TRBJ2-5, the full variable domain reads DTGVSQNPRHKITKRGQNVTFRCDPISEHNRLYWYRQTLGQGPEFLTYFQNEAQLEKSRLLSDRFSAERPKGSFSTLEIQRTEQGDSAMYLCASSETGTGKETQYFGPGTRLLVL.

The sequenced CDR3 bases are TGTGCCAGCAGCAGCCCTTTAGTGTACCAAGAGACC. Residues: CASSSPLVYQET. The CDR3 in full is CASSSPLVYQETQYF. The chain recombines TRBV7-6 with TRBJ2-5; D gene unclear. The read ends 3 residues before the CDR3 terminus; that terminus is restored from the germline J gene. CDR1 and CDR2 (germline): SGHVS, FNYEAQ. There are 15 residues in the CDR3. V shed 5 bases and J shed 0 bases, with 13 bases lying between them.

A note on this clone: The read comes to an end 3 residues before the CDR3 does, leaving the germline J gene to fill in the end. V is TRBV10-3 and J is TRBJ2-3; unclear D gene. CDR1 is ENHRY and CDR2 is SYGVKD in the germline V gene. This CDR3 has 13 residues. The part of the CDR3 DNA that was read is TGTGCCATCAGTGTAAGGGTAATGGAGACG. It is translated as CAISVRVMET. The entire CDR3 reads CAISVRVMETQYF.

Worth noting for this clone: The read stops 3 residues short of the end of the CDR3; the missing end is completed from the germline J gene. The chain combines TRBV5-1 with TRBJ2-6, with 15 bases lining up with TRBD2. The CDR3 sequence is 21 residues long. V was clipped by 3 bases and J by 0 bases; unmatched bases: 10. The germline CDR1 and CDR2 sequences are SGHRS and YFSETQ. CDR3 DNA, as far as it was read: TGCGCCAGCAGCTCACCCGGGACTAGCGGGGGGAAGAGCTCTGGGGCCAACGTC. It yields the protein CASSSPGTSGGKSSGANV. The entire CDR3 protein is CASSSPGTSGGKSSGANVLTF.

For this clone: The read comes to an end 3 residues before the CDR3 does, leaving the germline J gene to fill in the end. V gene TRBV5-1 combines with J gene TRBJ1-6; 10 bases agree with TRBD1. The CDR3 loop spans 16 amino acids. Germline CDR1 and CDR2: SGHRS and YFSETQ. V was pared by 4 bases and J by 7 bases, with 8 bases of the junction left unmatched. Incomplete CDR3 DNA: TGCGCCAGCAGCCCCGGACAGGGGGGCCCGAATTCACCC. Amino acid sequence: CASSPGQGGPNSP. The full-length CDR3 reads as CASSPGQGGPNSPLHF.

Turning to this clone: The read ends 3 residues early relative to the CDR3; the germline J gene fills the gap. The rearrangement uses TRBV5-4 and TRBJ2-3; 7 bases match TRBD2. The CDR3 has 14 amino acids. Trimming cost V 0 bases and J 6 bases; bases outside gene matches: 4. The V gene's germline CDR1 is SGHNT and CDR2 YYREEE (reference sequence). This CDR3 reads CASSLAGGSDTQYF. The sequenced CDR3 bases are TGTGCCAGCAGCTTGGCGGGCGGGAGTGATACG.

Points on this clone: The observed sequence ends 3 residues before the CDR3 terminus, with the missing tail filled in from the germline J gene. The chain carries TRBV19 and TRBJ1-4; 7 bases line up with TRBD1. Germline trimming cut 6 bases from V and 0 bases from J; bases unmatched to any gene: 4. Looked up from germline, CDR1 is LNHDA and CDR2 is SQIVND (reference sequence). The CDR3 has 15 amino acids. The CDR3 spells CASSGDSATNEKLFF. The covered CDR3 bases are TGTGCCAGTAGCGGGGACAGTGCAACTAATGAAAAA.